Each of the 20 T cell receptor beta chains below was sequenced from the same sample in a study of long-term antiretroviral therapy in people with HIV. The assay used was immunoSEQ (version v3.0), run at survey level. Assay: immunoSEQ multiplex PCR; the TCRdb copy retains only in-frame clones and omits some. This sample has tens of thousands of clones, with over 85% found just once. This specimen was unsorted PBMCs, taken 7.6 years after starting antiretroviral therapy. The receptors derive from a woman between 40 and 55 years old with HIV.

The rearrangement joins TRBV20-1 to TRBJ2-7; 8 nucleotides agree with TRBD2. The J segment lost 6 bases and the V segment lost 6 bases, leaving 4 bases of the junction unmatched. CDR1 and CDR2 (germline): DFQATT, SNEGSKA (reference sequence). There are 11 residues in the CDR3. The CDR3 reads CSAGGGREQYF. Here the CDR3 DNA reads TGCAGTGCCGGGGGGGGTCGCGAGCAGTACTTC.

J is TRBJ1-2 and V is TRBV6-4, with 8 positions matching TRBD1. The V segment lost 6 bases and the J segment 0 bases; nucleotides outside the gene matches: 6. The CDR3 is 15 amino acids. Per germline, CDR1 MRHNA and CDR2 SNTAGT. This CDR3 reads CASRSWTGPNYGYTF. The CDR3 DNA sequence: TGTGCCAGCAGGAGCTGGACAGGGCCTAACTATGGCTACACCTTC.

The rearrangement joins TRBV21-1 to TRBJ1-5; the table's TRBD1 call for D was not verified on the DNA. TRBV21-1 is assigned pseudogene status. CDR3 length: 14 amino acids. The CDR3 is CASSKDTFNQPQHF. The CDR3 DNA reads TGTGCCAGCAGCAAAGACACCTTTAATCAGCCCCAGCATTTT.

V usage is TRBV27 and J usage is TRBJ1-1; 9 bases are a match to TRBD1. V trimming: 2 bases; J trimming: 6 bases; junction bases outside the gene matches: 7. CDR3 length equals 15 residues. Germline V gene data show CDR1 as MNHEY and CDR2 as SMNVEV (reference sequence). CDR3: CASSLRAGQGAEAFF. The CDR3 DNA sequence: TGTGCCAGCAGTTTAAGGGCGGGACAGGGTGCTGAAGCTTTCTTT.

V is TRBV7-9 and J is TRBJ1-2, with a weak D call TRBD1 (6 bases). CDR3 length: 15 residues. V lost 5 bases and J 0 bases, leaving 13 bases between the germline ends. The V gene's germline CDR1 is SEHNR and CDR2 FQNEAQ (reference sequence). The CDR3 sequence: CASSRAGAANYGYTF. CDR3 bases: TGTGCCAGCAGCCGCGCGGGGGCAGCTAACTATGGCTACACCTTC.

This clone was observed a single time. CDR3 in amino acids: CASSQSYGYTF. The CDR3 DNA reads as TGTGCCAGCAGCCAATCTTATGGCTACACCTTC. V usage is TRBV16 and J usage is TRBJ1-2, with unresolved D. CDR3 size: 11 residues. Looked up from germline, CDR1 is KGHSY and CDR2 is FQNENV. The ends were cut back, 0 bases at V and 5 bases at J, with 1 base in the middle.

The chain joins TRBV18 to TRBJ2-2; D unresolved. Germline V gene sequence: CDR1 KGHSH, CDR2 LQKENI. V lost 1 base to trimming and J lost 3 bases, with 9 bases between them. CDR3 size: 15 residues. The CDR3 sequence is CASSPRNHDTGELFF. The CDR3 DNA is TGTGCCAGCTCACCACGAAACCATGACACCGGGGAGCTGTTTTTT.

V usage is TRBV7-8 and J usage is TRBJ2-2; 9 bases agree with TRBD2. This CDR3 has 16 residues. From germline, CDR1 is SGHVS and CDR2 FQNEAQ. V was pared by 3 bases and J by 4 bases, with 6 bases of the junction left unmatched. The CDR3 DNA reads as TGTGCCAGCAGCTTTGGCGGGGGGGCCGGCACCGGGGAGCTGTTTTTT. The encoded protein is CASSFGGGAGTGELFF.

This chain links TRBV9 with TRBJ2-1; 7 bases map to TRBD2. V gave up 4 bases and J gave up 8 bases; unmatched junction bases: 9. This CDR3 has 14 residues. Germline CDR1 SGDLS, CDR2 YYNGEE. CDR3 sequence: CASSPPGGGHEQFF. The CDR3 bases are TGTGCCAGCAGCCCCCCTGGGGGGGGACATGAGCAGTTCTTC. Drawing the rest from reference TRBV9 and TRBJ2-1, the complete variable domain is DSGVTQTPKHLITATGQRVTLRCSPRSGDLSVYWYQQSLDQGLQFLIQYYNGEERAKGNILERFSAQQFPDLHSELNLSSLELGDSALYFCASSPPGGGHEQFFGPGTRLTVL.

This chain connects TRBV6-6 to TRBJ1-1; D is uncertain. Germline V CDR1 and CDR2: MNHNY, SVGAGI (reference sequence). Trimming removed 2 bases at V and 4 bases at J, with 5 bases between. This CDR3 is built from 12 residues. The CDR3 here is CASSYMTTEAFF. The CDR3 coding sequence is TGTGCCAGCAGTTACATGACCACTGAAGCTTTCTTT.

The chain uses TRBV9 and TRBJ1-1; D not certain. The CDR3 extends over 16 amino acids. The V end was cut by 4 bases, the J end by 4 bases, with 20 bases between. The germline V gene encodes CDR1 SGDLS and CDR2 YYNGEE. The CDR3 loop is CASSPFLRPEGTEAFF. CDR3 nucleotide sequence: TGTGCCAGCAGCCCCTTTTTAAGGCCCGAAGGCACTGAAGCTTTCTTT.

The chain recombines TRBV9 with TRBJ1-4, with a tentative D call TRBD1 (6 bases). Trimming took 4 bases from V and 0 from J, leaving 10 bases between them. CDR3 length: 15 amino acids. In germline, CDR1 is SGDLS, CDR2 YYNGEE. CDR3 protein: CASSTGTTTNEKLFF. The CDR3 DNA sequence: TGTGCCAGCAGCACCGGGACAACAACTAATGAAAAACTGTTTTTT.

The chain carries TRBV29-1 and TRBJ1-4, with 9 bases that match TRBD1. With 7 bases clipped from V and 7 bases from J, the junction kept 7 bases outside the gene matches. The CDR3 covers 13 residues. Looked up from germline, CDR1 is SQVTM and CDR2 is ANQGSEA. Here the CDR3 reads CSASQGASEKLFF. The CDR3 DNA reads as TGCAGCGCTTCACAGGGGGCTTCTGAAAAACTGTTTTTT.

In DNA, the CDR3 is TGTGCCAGTCTGGGGCCCGGGACTTTCCATCTATTGGGTGGCTACACCTTC. Translation: CASLGPGTFHLLGGYTF. This sequence joins TRBV19 and TRBJ1-2, with a weak D call TRBD1 (5 bases). V dropped 8 bases and J dropped 7 bases, with 29 bases sitting between them. Per germline, CDR1 LNHDA and CDR2 SQIVND (reference sequence). This CDR3 is 17 amino acids long.

The J gene is TRBJ1-2, the V gene TRBV27; no reliable D call. Looked up from germline, CDR1 is MNHEY and CDR2 is SMNVEV (reference sequence). V was trimmed by 8 bases and J by 5 bases, leaving 15 bases between them. CDR3 length: 13 residues. The CDR3 DNA sequence: TGTGCCAGCCCAACCCGGGTCCTTTATGGCTACACCTTC. This encodes CASPTRVLYGYTF.

This clone appeared once. The chain recombines TRBV7-6 with TRBJ2-2; D not certain. V dropped 5 bases and J dropped 0 bases, with 4 bases sitting between them. The CDR3 is 13 residues long. Germline CDR1 reads SGHVS; CDR2 reads FNYEAQ. The CDR3: CASSPTNTGELFF. The CDR3 coding sequence is TGTGCCAGCAGCCCTACGAACACCGGGGAGCTGTTTTTT.

This clone was found once. CDR3 nucleotides: TGCGCCAGCAGCTTTAACAGGGGGGGCTCTCAAGAGCAGTACTTC. Translated: CASSFNRGGSQEQYF. The chain carries TRBV5-1 and TRBJ2-7; possible D gene TRBD1, 8 bases. V was clipped by 2 bases and J by 7 bases, with 19 bases between them. The V gene's germline CDR1 is SGHRS and CDR2 YFSETQ. This CDR3 is 15 amino acids long.

The V gene is TRBV5-1, the J gene TRBJ1-1; the D is unclear. The CDR3 contains 13 residues. V lost 0 bases and J 1 base, leaving 4 bases between the germline ends. CDR1 and CDR2 from the germline V gene are SGHRS and YFSETQ. CDR3 loop: CASSLDQNTEAFF. DNA for the CDR3: TGCGCCAGCAGCTTGGATCAGAACACTGAAGCTTTCTTT. Full variable domain (rest looked up from reference TRBV5-1 and TRBJ1-1): KAGVTQTPRYLIKTRGQQVTLSCSPISGHRSVSWYQQTPGQGLQFLFEYFSETQRNKGNFPGRFSGRQFSNSRSEMNVSTLELGDSALYLCASSLDQNTEAFFGQGTRLTVV.

The chain has TRBV10-3 and TRBJ2-1; a weak D match, TRBD2 (5 bases). Trimming took off 11 bases at V and 0 bases at J, with 20 bases between the two ends. From germline, CDR1 is ENHRY and CDR2 SYGVKD. CDR3 length: 16 amino acids. The CDR3 bases are TGTGCCTCCCGAGCGGAAGGCTCGAGCTCCTACAATGAGCAGTTCTTC. Translating it yields CASRAEGSSSYNEQFF.

CDR3: CASSLDRTSGGPHTGELFF. In nucleotides, the CDR3 is TGTGCCAGCAGCTTAGACCGGACTAGCGGGGGGCCCCACACCGGGGAGCTGTTTTTT. The V gene is TRBV11-3, the J gene TRBJ2-2, with 14 bases aligning to TRBD2. The CDR3 is made up of 19 amino acids. The V gene end was trimmed by 0 bases and the J gene end by 3 bases; junction bases not matched to a gene: 6. Germline V CDR1 and CDR2: SGHNT, YENEEA. The full variable domain, in which reference TRBV11-3 and TRBJ2-2 provide the parts outside the CDR3, is EAGVVQSPRYKIIEKKQPVAFWCNPISGHNTLYWYLQNLGQGPELLIRYENEEAVDDSQLPKDRFSAERLKGVDSTLKIQPAELGDSAVYLCASSLDRTSGGPHTGELFFGEGSRLTVL.